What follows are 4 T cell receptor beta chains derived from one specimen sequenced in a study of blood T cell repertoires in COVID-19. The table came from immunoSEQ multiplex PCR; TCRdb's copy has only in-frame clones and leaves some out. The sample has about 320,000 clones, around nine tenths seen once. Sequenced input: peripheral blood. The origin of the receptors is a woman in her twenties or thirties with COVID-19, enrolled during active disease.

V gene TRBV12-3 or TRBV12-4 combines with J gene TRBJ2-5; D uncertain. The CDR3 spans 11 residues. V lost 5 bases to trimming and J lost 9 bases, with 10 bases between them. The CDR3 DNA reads TGTGCCAGCAGTCCCCGTGAGGCCCAGTACTTC. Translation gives CASSPREAQYF.

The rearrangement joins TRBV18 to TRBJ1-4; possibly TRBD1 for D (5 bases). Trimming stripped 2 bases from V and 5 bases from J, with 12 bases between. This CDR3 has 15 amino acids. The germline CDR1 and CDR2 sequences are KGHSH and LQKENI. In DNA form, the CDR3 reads TGTGCCAGCTCACCAATGGCAGGGCTGAATGAAAAACTGTTTTTT. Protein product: CASSPMAGLNEKLFF.

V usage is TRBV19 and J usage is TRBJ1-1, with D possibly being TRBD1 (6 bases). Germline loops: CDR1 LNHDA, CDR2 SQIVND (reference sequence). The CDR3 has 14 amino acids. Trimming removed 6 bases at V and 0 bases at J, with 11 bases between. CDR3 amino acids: CASRVGQLNTEAFF. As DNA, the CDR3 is TGTGCCAGTAGGGTGGGACAATTGAACACTGAAGCTTTCTTT.

This CDR3 reads CASSLEGSGTGELFF. DNA for the CDR3: TGTGCCAGCAGCTTAGAAGGTAGCGGGACCGGGGAGCTGTTTTTT. The chain has TRBV7-2 and TRBJ2-2; 7 nucleotides align to TRBD2. J was trimmed by 5 bases and V by 1 base; bases with no gene match: 4. This CDR3 spans 15 amino acids. Per germline, CDR1 SGHTA and CDR2 FQGNSA.